Listed below are T cell receptor beta chains from one sample, sequenced in a study of brain T cells in children with intractable seizures. Data came from immunoSEQ multiplex PCR; TCRdb stores just in-frame clones and leaves some out. The sample holds hundreds of thousands of clones, 93% seen once. This sample comprised peripheral blood, obtained roughly 5 months after surgery. All receptors derive from a boy under three years old with tuberous sclerosis and intractable seizures. The CDR3 runs from the conserved cysteine through the conserved F or W. D genes are given only for firm matches. Clone size is shown for a subset of rows, as once, few, many or a class of expanded clone.

d_call j_call v_call clone_size cdr3_nt cdr3_aa
- TRBJ2-7 TRBV7-2 - TGTGCCAGCAGCTTATATTGGGGGTCTGCCTACGAGCAGTACTTC CASSLYWGSAYEQYF
- TRBJ1-6 TRBV27 - TGTGCCAGCAGTCCAGCCTACAGGAATAGTAATTCACCCCTCCACTTT CASSPAYRNSNSPLHF
- TRBJ1-5 TRBV5-6 - TGTGCCAGCACCTCAGCGGGGAACAATCAGCCCCAGCATTTT CASTSAGNNQPQHF
TRBD2 TRBJ2-5 TRBV2 - TGTGCCAGCAGTGAGGGGGGGGGACTAGAGACCCAGTACTTC CASSEGGGLETQYF
- TRBJ2-7 TRBV21-1 - TGTGCCAGCAGCAAAGAGTTAGGGGGCGCCTACGAGCAGTACTTC CASSKELGGAYEQYF
- TRBJ1-6 TRBV6-5 - TGTGCCAGCAGGCGGCCCGGCAGTTCTAATTCACCCCTCCACTTT CASRRPGSSNSPLHF
- TRBJ2-6 TRBV6-5 - TGTGCCAGCAGTTACTCGGCGGCCACTGGGGCCAACGTCCTGACTTTC CASSYSAATGANVLTF
TRBD2 TRBJ2-5 TRBV11-2 - TGTGCCAGCAGCGCCCTAGCGGAGCAAGAGACCCAGTACTTC CASSALAEQETQYF
- TRBJ2-7 TRBV28 - TGTGCCAGCAGTTTAAGCTCCTACGAGCAGTACTTC CASSLSSYEQYF
TRBD1 TRBJ2-7 TRBV27 - TGTGCCAGCAGCTGGGGGACAGGGTCCTACGAGCAGTACTTC CASSWGTGSYEQYF
- TRBJ2-6 TRBV5-4 - TGTGCCAGCAGCTTGATGGGCTCTGGGGCCAACGTCCTGACTTTC CASSLMGSGANVLTF
TRBD1 TRBJ1-2 TRBV5-1 - TGCGCCAGCAGCCTTGACAGGGGCTATGGCTACACCTTC CASSLDRGYGYTF
TRBD1 TRBJ1-6 TRBV7-9 few TGTGCCAGCAGCTCCCGGACAGGGTCGGGTTCACCCCTCCACTTT CASSSRTGSGSPLHF
TRBD2 TRBJ2-1 TRBV6-1 - TGTGCCAGCAGTGTAGCGGGGAAGCTTGAGCAGTTCTTC CASSVAGKLEQFF
- TRBJ1-4 TRBV7-9 - TGTGCCAGCACCTTAACCACAGGGCTTTCTAATGAAAAACTGTTTTTT CASTLTTGLSNEKLFF
- TRBJ1-2 TRBV7-9 - TGTGCCAGCAGCCCGATGGGCTACACCTTC CASSPMGYTF
- TRBJ1-1 TRBV4-2 - TGTGCCAGCAGCCAAGACGGAGACGTTATCTTGAGGGTCAAGGGCACTGAAGCTTTCTTT CASSQDGDVILRVKGTEAFF
TRBD1 TRBJ2-5 TRBV24-1 - TGTGCCACCAGTGATTTCGGGACAGGGAAAGAGACCCAGTACTTC CATSDFGTGKETQYF
- TRBJ2-1 TRBV12-5 few TGTGCTAGTGGTCCGAGGTCCTACAATGAGCAGTTCTTC CASGPRSYNEQFF
- TRBJ1-2 TRBV11-2 - TGTGCCAGCAGCCCCTACTCCTCAGGTGATGGCTACACCTTC CASSPYSSGDGYTF
TRBD1 TRBJ1-2 TRBV10-3 once TGTGCCATCAGTGAAGAGACAGGGGTTGGCTACACCTTC CAISEETGVGYTF
- TRBJ1-3 TRBV10-2 once TGCGCCAGCAGTGAGGACACGACCCTAAACAGGGCCCAGGGTGATTTT CASSEDTTLNRAQGDF
- TRBJ1-2 TRBV9 once TGTGCCAGCAGCGTCACGGACAACCCTAACTATGGCTACACCTTC CASSVTDNPNYGYTF
TRBD1 TRBJ1-2 TRBV29-1 - TGCAGCGTTGAAGATCCCCAGGGGGCCTTCTATGGCTACACCTTC CSVEDPQGAFYGYTF
- TRBJ1-1 TRBV14 - TGTGCCAGCAGCCAAGAAATATTGGCTGAAGCTTTCTTT CASSQEILAEAFF
- TRBJ1-4 TRBV28 once TGTGCCAGCAGTTTGAGGGGCACTAATGAAAAACTGTTTTTT CASSLRGTNEKLFF
- TRBJ2-1 TRBV5-1 - TGCGCCAGCAGCTTAAGAGGGGGAGACCTAGCTGTCTCCTACAATGAGCAGTTCTTC CASSLRGGDLAVSYNEQFF
TRBD2 TRBJ2-3 TRBV29-1 - TGCAGCGTTGAAGACCCGGCAGGGAGGGCCGGGACAGATACGCAGTATTTT CSVEDPAGRAGTDTQYF
- TRBJ2-3 TRBV27 - TGTGCCAGCAGTCCGATAGCGTCGCTCTGGGGCACAGATACGCAGTATTTT CASSPIASLWGTDTQYF
- TRBJ1-3 TRBV5-5 - TGTGCCAGCAGCCGCGGTCGGGAGTTCGGAAACACCATATATTTT CASSRGREFGNTIYF
TRBD1 TRBJ2-7 TRBV19 - TGTGCCAGTGGTAGGACAGGCGGCCCCTACGAGCAGTACTTC CASGRTGGPYEQYF
TRBD2 TRBJ2-6 TRBV19 - TGTGCCAGTAGTATCTCTAGCGGGAGGGCTGGGGCCAACGTCCTGACTTTC CASSISSGRAGANVLTF
TRBD1 TRBJ1-2 TRBV7-9 few TGTGCCAGCAGCTCCTTTGACAGGGGCGCCGGAGATGGCTACACCTTC CASSSFDRGAGDGYTF
TRBD2 TRBJ2-3 TRBV11-3 - TGTGCCAGCAGCCCAACTAGCGGGAGTTGGTATACGCAGTATTTT CASSPTSGSWYTQYF
- TRBJ2-2 TRBV10-1 once TGCGCCAGCAGCTGGTTTGGGGCCGGGGAGCTGTTTTTT CASSWFGAGELFF
- TRBJ2-7 TRBV9 - TGTGCCAGCAGCGTAGGGGGGACCGCTTCTTACGAGCAGTACTTC CASSVGGTASYEQYF
TRBD1 TRBJ1-6 TRBV3-1/TRBV3-2 - TGTGCCAGCAGCCAAGAGAGCTCGACAGGGGTGTCACCCCTCCACTTT CASSQESSTGVSPLHF
- TRBJ2-7 TRBV12-3/TRBV12-4 once TGTGCCAGCAGTTCCACAGAGAGCTACGAGCAGTACTTC CASSSTESYEQYF
- TRBJ1-6 TRBV19 - TGTGCCAGTAGGGACATCGGTCGGGGGCGCTTTCACTCACCCCTCCACTTT CASRDIGRGRFHSPLHF
TRBD1 TRBJ2-7 TRBV30 - TGTGCCCTTAACAGGGGTGGCCACGAGCAGTACTTC CALNRGGHEQYF
- TRBJ2-1 TRBV6-5 - TGTGCCAGCAGTATAGGGGGGACCTACAATGAGCAGTTCTTC CASSIGGTYNEQFF
- TRBJ1-2 TRBV3-1/TRBV3-2 - TGTGCCAGCAGCCAAGAGGGTTGGGGGATATATGGCTACACCTTC CASSQEGWGIYGYTF
TRBD1 TRBJ1-5 TRBV28 - TGTGCCAGCAGTTTTTGGGGTACAGGGGGGAATCAGCCCCAGCATTTT CASSFWGTGGNQPQHF
TRBD2 TRBJ2-7 TRBV7-6 few TGTGCCAGCAGCTTAAGCCGGGAGGGCCTGAAGTGCGACGAGCAGTACTTC CASSLSREGLKCDEQYF
- TRBJ1-2 TRBV19 - TGTGCCAGTAGCCCGGGGACCTATGGCTACACCTTC CASSPGTYGYTF
- TRBJ1-2 TRBV12-3/TRBV12-4 - TGTGCCAGCAGTACCTCCCCTAGAAATGGCTACACCTTC CASSTSPRNGYTF
TRBD1 TRBJ1-2 TRBV28 few TGTGCCAGCAGTCGCTCGGACAGGGCCTATGGCTACACCTTC CASSRSDRAYGYTF
- TRBJ2-2 TRBV2 - TGTGCCAGCAGTGATTCGGCGCTGCGTACGAACACCGGGGAGCTGTTTTTT CASSDSALRTNTGELFF
TRBD2 TRBJ2-1 TRBV5-4 - TGTGCCAGCAGCCCCCGGGCACTAGCGGGAGTTGAGCAGTTCTTC CASSPRALAGVEQFF
TRBD2 TRBJ2-7 TRBV3-1/TRBV3-2 - TGTGCCAGCAGCCAAGCTCCGGGACTAGCGGGAGGGGCAAGCTACGAGCAGTACTTC CASSQAPGLAGGASYEQYF
- TRBJ2-7 TRBV27 - TGTGCCAGCAGTTTAGTAGGGACCTACGAGCAGTACTTC CASSLVGTYEQYF
- TRBJ2-3 TRBV6-6 - TGTGCCAGCAGTCGCAGGGGTTCCCGCCCAGATACGCAGTATTTT CASSRRGSRPDTQYF
TRBD2 TRBJ2-7 TRBV7-2 - TGTGCCAGCAGCATCCCCGGGACTAGTCGAGAGCAGTACTTC CASSIPGTSREQYF
TRBD1 TRBJ1-2 TRBV5-4 - TGTGCCAGCAGCTTGGGTACAGGGGACTATGGCTACACCTTC CASSLGTGDYGYTF
- TRBJ2-7 TRBV12-2 - TGTGCAAGTAGAGGGACAGTCTCCTACGAGCAGTACTTC CASRGTVSYEQYF
- TRBJ2-1 TRBV29-1 once TGCAGCGTTGATCTTGGGTTAGCGGCTTCCTACAATGAGCAGTTCTTC CSVDLGLAASYNEQFF
TRBD2 TRBJ2-1 TRBV25-1 - TGTGCCAGCAGTGAATGGGGTAGCGGGGACCTCAATGAGCAGTTCTTC CASSEWGSGDLNEQFF
- TRBJ2-3 TRBV5-1 - TGCGCCAGCGGGGGTCCGTTTAGCACAGATACGCAGTATTTT CASGGPFSTDTQYF
- TRBJ2-3 TRBV12-3/TRBV12-4 - TGTGCCAGCAGACGGGGAAGAGGTACGCAGTATTTT CASRRGRGTQYF